A selection of T cell receptor beta chains follows, all from one sample in a study of Tregs in tolerant kidney transplant recipients. The data were produced by immunoSEQ multiplex PCR, yet TCRdb's version contains in-frame clones alone and is incomplete. This table holds 75,000 to 100,000 clones, roughly 93% found once. The sample consisted of CD4+ T cells from blood (PBMCs), taken 12 months after the transplant. Source of these receptors: a human patient who received a combined kidney and bone marrow transplant. Some of the T cells may derive from the graft donor. Each CDR3 is given with its conserved first and last residue. D genes are given only for firm matches. Size tells how often a clone was seen (once, few, many) or the class of an expanded clone, and some rows leave it out.

j_call: TRBJ2-2; d_call: -; clone_size: -; v_call: TRBV7-9; cdr3_length: 19; cdr3_nt: TGTGCCAGCAGCCGAACTGCATTACACAGCGGATCAGCGTCCGGGGAGCTGTTTTTT; cdr3_aa: CASSRTALHSGSASGELFF
j_call: TRBJ2-1; d_call: -; clone_size: -; v_call: TRBV12-1; cdr3_length: 17; cdr3_nt: TGTGCCAGCCCCCCGGAATGTAGCGGGACTTCCTACAATGAGCAGTTCTTC; cdr3_aa: CASPPECSGTSYNEQFF
j_call: TRBJ1-2; d_call: TRBD1; clone_size: -; v_call: TRBV7-2; cdr3_length: 15; cdr3_nt: TGTGCCAGCAGCTTCGGGACAGGGGGCTTAAATGGCTACACCTTC; cdr3_aa: CASSFGTGGLNGYTF
j_call: TRBJ2-1; d_call: -; clone_size: -; v_call: TRBV7-2; cdr3_length: 13; cdr3_nt: TGTGCCAGCAGCTTAGCGAGGGGGAATGAGCAGTTCTTC; cdr3_aa: CASSLARGNEQFF
j_call: TRBJ2-3; d_call: TRBD2; clone_size: once; v_call: TRBV5-5; cdr3_length: 15; cdr3_nt: TGTGCCAGCAGCTTCCCGGGGGGGCCCACAGATACGCAGTATTTT; cdr3_aa: CASSFPGGPTDTQYF
j_call: TRBJ2-7; d_call: -; clone_size: -; v_call: TRBV7-2; cdr3_length: 14; cdr3_nt: TGTGCCAGCAGCACCACCTTACACTCCTACGAGCAGTACTTC; cdr3_aa: CASSTTLHSYEQYF
j_call: TRBJ2-2; d_call: TRBD1; clone_size: -; v_call: TRBV12-5; cdr3_length: 16; cdr3_nt: TGTGCTAGTGGTTATGGGGACAGGTGGCAAACCGGGGAGCTGTTTTTT; cdr3_aa: CASGYGDRWQTGELFF
j_call: TRBJ1-4; d_call: TRBD1; clone_size: -; v_call: TRBV4-2; cdr3_length: 15; cdr3_nt: TGTGCCAGCAGCCGGCGGGGACAGGCTAATGAAAAACTGTTTTTT; cdr3_aa: CASSRRGQANEKLFF
j_call: TRBJ1-4; d_call: -; clone_size: -; v_call: TRBV28; cdr3_length: 18; cdr3_nt: TGTGCCAGCAGTTTAGGTCAGGGGATGGTCCCTTCTAATGAAAAACTGTTTTTT; cdr3_aa: CASSLGQGMVPSNEKLFF
j_call: TRBJ1-3; d_call: TRBD1; clone_size: -; v_call: TRBV28; cdr3_length: 17; cdr3_nt: TGTGCCAGCAGTTCTTCTCCCGGGACAGAATATGGAAACACCATATATTTT; cdr3_aa: CASSSSPGTEYGNTIYF
j_call: TRBJ2-7; d_call: TRBD1; clone_size: -; v_call: TRBV5-1; cdr3_length: 15; cdr3_nt: TGCGCCAGCAGCACGCACGGGACAGGGGGCTACGAGCAGTACTTC; cdr3_aa: CASSTHGTGGYEQYF
j_call: TRBJ2-7; d_call: -; clone_size: -; v_call: TRBV21-1; cdr3_length: 15; cdr3_nt: TGTGCCAGCAGCAAGCGTGGAGGGGAGAGGGACGAGCAGTACTTC; cdr3_aa: CASSKRGGERDEQYF
j_call: TRBJ1-6; d_call: TRBD1; clone_size: -; v_call: TRBV28; cdr3_length: 18; cdr3_nt: TGTGCCAGCAGTTTTATTTGGGGGGACAGCTCCTATAATTCCCCCCTCCACTTT; cdr3_aa: CASSFIWGDSSYNSPLHF
j_call: TRBJ2-3; d_call: TRBD2; clone_size: -; v_call: TRBV4-1; cdr3_length: 18; cdr3_nt: TGCGCCAGCAGCCAAAGACTCCCCGGGACTACACACACAGATACGCAGTATTTT; cdr3_aa: CASSQRLPGTTHTDTQYF
j_call: TRBJ2-3; d_call: TRBD1; clone_size: -; v_call: TRBV13; cdr3_length: 16; cdr3_nt: TGTGCCAGCAGCCCTTCGACAGGGCTGAGCACAGATACGCAGTATTTT; cdr3_aa: CASSPSTGLSTDTQYF
j_call: TRBJ1-4; d_call: -; clone_size: once; v_call: TRBV7-9; cdr3_length: 15; cdr3_nt: TGTGCCAGCAGACCAATCCAAGACACGAATGAAAAACTGTTTTTT; cdr3_aa: CASRPIQDTNEKLFF
j_call: TRBJ1-1; d_call: -; clone_size: -; v_call: TRBV19; cdr3_length: 14; cdr3_nt: TGTGCCAGTACCCTCCCAGGGGTAGGCACTGAAGCTTTCTTT; cdr3_aa: CASTLPGVGTEAFF
j_call: TRBJ1-2; d_call: TRBD1; clone_size: -; v_call: TRBV19; cdr3_length: 16; cdr3_nt: TGTGCCAGTAGTATAGACCGGGACAGAGCTCCCTATGGCTACACCTTC; cdr3_aa: CASSIDRDRAPYGYTF
j_call: TRBJ2-2; d_call: TRBD2; clone_size: -; v_call: TRBV5-1; cdr3_length: 15; cdr3_nt: TGCGCCAGCAGTGTTGGGGGGGTTTTCACCGGGGAGCTGTTTTTT; cdr3_aa: CASSVGGVFTGELFF
j_call: TRBJ2-1; d_call: TRBD2; clone_size: -; v_call: TRBV19; cdr3_length: 14; cdr3_nt: TGTGCCAGTAGTAATGCGGGAGGGCTTAATGAGCAGTTCTTC; cdr3_aa: CASSNAGGLNEQFF
j_call: TRBJ1-2; d_call: -; clone_size: -; v_call: TRBV7-6; cdr3_length: 12; cdr3_nt: TGTGCCAGCAGCCTGGAGGGAGACGGCTACACCTTC; cdr3_aa: CASSLEGDGYTF
j_call: TRBJ2-2; d_call: TRBD2; clone_size: few; v_call: TRBV19; cdr3_length: 15; cdr3_nt: TGTGCCAGTCAGAAGCGGGAGGCGGGGACCGGGGAGCTGTTTTTT; cdr3_aa: CASQKREAGTGELFF
j_call: TRBJ2-2; d_call: -; clone_size: -; v_call: TRBV9; cdr3_length: 17; cdr3_nt: TGTGCCAGCAGCGTACAGATCGGACTGGTGAACACCGGGGAGCTGTTTTTT; cdr3_aa: CASSVQIGLVNTGELFF
j_call: TRBJ2-5; d_call: -; clone_size: -; v_call: TRBV9; cdr3_length: 12; cdr3_nt: TGTGCCAGCAGCGACATCCAAGAGACCCAGTACTTC; cdr3_aa: CASSDIQETQYF
j_call: TRBJ2-1; d_call: TRBD2; clone_size: -; v_call: TRBV9; cdr3_length: 16; cdr3_nt: TGTGCCAGCAGCGTAGCGGGACTAGCGGGAGCGAGTGAGCAGTTCTTC; cdr3_aa: CASSVAGLAGASEQFF
j_call: TRBJ1-2; d_call: -; clone_size: -; v_call: TRBV4-3; cdr3_length: 14; cdr3_nt: TGCGCCAGCAGCCAAGGGCATACTAACTATGGCTACACCTTC; cdr3_aa: CASSQGHTNYGYTF
j_call: TRBJ2-3; d_call: -; clone_size: -; v_call: TRBV5-1; cdr3_length: 14; cdr3_nt: TGCGCCAGCAGTGGGGGCAATGGAAGAGATACGCAGTATTTT; cdr3_aa: CASSGGNGRDTQYF
j_call: TRBJ1-2; d_call: TRBD1; clone_size: -; v_call: TRBV19; cdr3_length: 13; cdr3_nt: TGTGCCAGTAGAGGGACAGGGCCATATGGCTACACCTTC; cdr3_aa: CASRGTGPYGYTF
j_call: TRBJ1-3; d_call: -; clone_size: -; v_call: TRBV9; cdr3_length: 14; cdr3_nt: TGTGCCAGCAGCCCTAGGGGTTCAGGAAACACCATATATTTT; cdr3_aa: CASSPRGSGNTIYF
j_call: TRBJ2-1; d_call: TRBD2; clone_size: -; v_call: TRBV5-1; cdr3_length: 15; cdr3_nt: TGCGCCAGCAGCCCCGGGACTAGCGCCTACAATGAGCAGTTCTTC; cdr3_aa: CASSPGTSAYNEQFF
j_call: TRBJ2-1; d_call: TRBD2; clone_size: -; v_call: TRBV12-5; cdr3_length: 14; cdr3_nt: TGTGCTAGTGGGAAGACTAGCAGTTACAATGAGCAGTTCTTC; cdr3_aa: CASGKTSSYNEQFF
j_call: TRBJ2-7; d_call: TRBD1; clone_size: -; v_call: TRBV18; cdr3_length: 15; cdr3_nt: TGTGCCAGCTCACCGGATTTTGGGACAGCCTACGAGCAGTACTTC; cdr3_aa: CASSPDFGTAYEQYF
j_call: TRBJ1-2; d_call: -; clone_size: -; v_call: TRBV29-1; cdr3_length: 16; cdr3_nt: TGCAGCGTTTCGGGTCAACGGGGAGGGGAAATAGGAGGCTACACCTTC; cdr3_aa: CSVSGQRGGEIGGYTF
j_call: TRBJ1-2; d_call: -; clone_size: -; v_call: TRBV5-1; cdr3_length: 16; cdr3_nt: TGCGCCAGCAGCTTGGCCTCAGGGTGGAGTAACTATGGCTACACCTTC; cdr3_aa: CASSLASGWSNYGYTF
j_call: TRBJ1-2; d_call: -; clone_size: -; v_call: TRBV4-3; cdr3_length: 14; cdr3_nt: TGCGCCAGCAGCCTTGAGCCAGGGGCTGGTGGCTACACCTTC; cdr3_aa: CASSLEPGAGGYTF
j_call: TRBJ1-2; d_call: TRBD1; clone_size: few; v_call: TRBV28; cdr3_length: 15; cdr3_nt: TGTGCCAGCAGTCCGGGGGACAGGGATTATGGCGGCTACACCTTC; cdr3_aa: CASSPGDRDYGGYTF
j_call: TRBJ1-1; d_call: TRBD1; clone_size: -; v_call: TRBV18; cdr3_length: 12; cdr3_nt: TGTGCCAGCTCCCAGGGACAGGGTGAAGCTTTCTTT; cdr3_aa: CASSQGQGEAFF